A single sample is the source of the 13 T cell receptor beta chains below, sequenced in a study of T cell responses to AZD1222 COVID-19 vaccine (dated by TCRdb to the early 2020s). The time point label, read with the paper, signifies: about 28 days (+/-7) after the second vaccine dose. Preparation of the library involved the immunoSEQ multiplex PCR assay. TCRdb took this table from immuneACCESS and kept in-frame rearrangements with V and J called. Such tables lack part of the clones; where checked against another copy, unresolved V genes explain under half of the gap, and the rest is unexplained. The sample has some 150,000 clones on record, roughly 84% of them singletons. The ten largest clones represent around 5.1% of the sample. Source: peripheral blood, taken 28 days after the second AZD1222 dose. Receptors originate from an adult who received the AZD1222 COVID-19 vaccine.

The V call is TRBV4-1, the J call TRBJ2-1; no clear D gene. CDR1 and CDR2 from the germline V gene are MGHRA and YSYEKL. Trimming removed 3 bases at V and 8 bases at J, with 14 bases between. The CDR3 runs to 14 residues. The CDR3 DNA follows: TGCGCCAGCAGCCAGGTCCTCCTAGTGCATGAGCAGTTCTTC. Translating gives CASSQVLLVHEQFF.

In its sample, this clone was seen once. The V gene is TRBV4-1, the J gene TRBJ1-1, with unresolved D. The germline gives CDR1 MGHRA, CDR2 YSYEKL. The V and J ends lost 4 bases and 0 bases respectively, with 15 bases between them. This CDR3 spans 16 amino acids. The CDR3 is CASSLLLSQVNTEAFF. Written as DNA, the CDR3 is TGCGCCAGCAGCCTTCTACTTTCTCAGGTGAACACTGAAGCTTTCTTT.

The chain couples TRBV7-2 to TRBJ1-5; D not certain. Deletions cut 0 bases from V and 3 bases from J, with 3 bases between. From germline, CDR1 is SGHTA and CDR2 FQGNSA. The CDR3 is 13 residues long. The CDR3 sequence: CASSLAFNQPQHF. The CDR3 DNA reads TGTGCCAGCAGCTTAGCTTTCAATCAGCCCCAGCATTTT. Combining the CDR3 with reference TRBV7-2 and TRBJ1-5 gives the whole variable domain GAGVSQSPSNKVTEKGKDVELRCDPISGHTALYWYRQSLGQGLEFLIYFQGNSAPDKSGLPSDRFSAERTGGSVSTLTIQRTQQEDSAVYLCASSLAFNQPQHFGDGTRLSIL.

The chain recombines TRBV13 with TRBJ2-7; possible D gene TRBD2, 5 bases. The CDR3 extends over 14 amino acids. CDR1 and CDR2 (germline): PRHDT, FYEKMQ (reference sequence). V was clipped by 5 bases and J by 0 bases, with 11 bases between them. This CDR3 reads CASSPGAGSYEQYF. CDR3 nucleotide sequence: TGTGCCAGCAGCCCCGGCGCGGGCTCCTACGAGCAGTACTTC. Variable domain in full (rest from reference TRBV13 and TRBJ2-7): AAGVIQSPRHLIKEKRETATLKCYPIPRHDTVYWYQQGPGQDPQFLISFYEKMQSDKGSIPDRFSAQQFSDYHSELNMSSLELGDSALYFCASSPGAGSYEQYFGPGTRLTVT.

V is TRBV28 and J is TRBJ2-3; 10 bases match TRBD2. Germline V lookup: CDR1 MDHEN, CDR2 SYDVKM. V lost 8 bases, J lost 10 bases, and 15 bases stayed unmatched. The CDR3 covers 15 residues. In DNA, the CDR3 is TGTGCCAGCGTACCTAGCGGGGGTGCCGCGGTTTCGCAGTATTTT. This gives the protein CASVPSGGAAVSQYF.

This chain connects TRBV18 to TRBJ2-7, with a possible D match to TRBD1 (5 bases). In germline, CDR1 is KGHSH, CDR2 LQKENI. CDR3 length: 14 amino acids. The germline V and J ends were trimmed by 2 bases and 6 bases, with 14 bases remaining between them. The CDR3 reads CASSPGQGVGEQYF. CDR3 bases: TGTGCCAGCTCACCAGGGCAGGGCGTGGGCGAGCAGTACTTC.

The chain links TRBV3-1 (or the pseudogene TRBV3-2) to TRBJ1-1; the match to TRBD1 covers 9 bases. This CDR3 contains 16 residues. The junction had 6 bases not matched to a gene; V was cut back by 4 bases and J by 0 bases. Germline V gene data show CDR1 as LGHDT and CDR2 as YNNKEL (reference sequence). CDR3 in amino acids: CASSRDRVKMNTEAFF. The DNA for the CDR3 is TGTGCCAGCAGCCGGGACAGGGTGAAAATGAACACTGAAGCTTTCTTT.

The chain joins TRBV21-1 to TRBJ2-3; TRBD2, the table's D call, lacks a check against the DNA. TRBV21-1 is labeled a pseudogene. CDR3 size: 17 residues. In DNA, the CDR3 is TGTGCCAGCAGCAAAGGTTACGCGGGAGGATTCACAGATACGCAGTATTTT. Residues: CASSKGYAGGFTDTQYF.

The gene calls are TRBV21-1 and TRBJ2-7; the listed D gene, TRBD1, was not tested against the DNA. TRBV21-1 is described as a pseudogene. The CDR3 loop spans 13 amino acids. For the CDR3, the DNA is TGTGCCACCAGGCTGGCCTCCTCCTACGAGCAGTACTTC. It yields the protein CATRLASSYEQYF.

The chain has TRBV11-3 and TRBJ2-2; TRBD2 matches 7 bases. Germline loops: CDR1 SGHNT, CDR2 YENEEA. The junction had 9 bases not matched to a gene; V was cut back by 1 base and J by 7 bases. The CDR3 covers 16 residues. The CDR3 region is CASSLGLAGIGGELFF. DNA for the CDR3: TGTGCCAGCAGCTTAGGACTAGCCGGAATCGGCGGGGAGCTGTTTTTT.

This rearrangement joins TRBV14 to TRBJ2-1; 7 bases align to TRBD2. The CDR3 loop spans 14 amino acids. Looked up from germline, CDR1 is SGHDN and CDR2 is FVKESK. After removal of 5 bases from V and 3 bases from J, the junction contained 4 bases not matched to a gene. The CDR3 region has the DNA TGTGCCAGCAGCACTCGCGGGAGCTACAATGAGCAGTTCTTC. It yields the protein CASSTRGSYNEQFF.

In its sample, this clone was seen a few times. CDR3 DNA sequence: TGTGCCAGCTCCGACCGGGGGACAGGAGCGGGTTCACCCCTCCACTTT. Translated, it gives CASSDRGTGAGSPLHF. J is TRBJ1-6 and V is TRBV27; TRBD1 aligns across 8 bases. CDR3 length: 16 amino acids. Germline CDR1 MNHEY, CDR2 SMNVEV (reference sequence). J was trimmed by 9 bases and V by 8 bases; bases with no gene match: 15.

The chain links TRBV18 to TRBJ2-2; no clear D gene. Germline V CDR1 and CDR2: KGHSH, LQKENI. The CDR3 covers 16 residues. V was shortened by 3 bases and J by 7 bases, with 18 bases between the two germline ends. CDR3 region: CASSPQRRGRDGELFF. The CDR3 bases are TGTGCCAGCTCACCGCAGAGGAGAGGCCGCGACGGGGAGCTGTTTTTT.